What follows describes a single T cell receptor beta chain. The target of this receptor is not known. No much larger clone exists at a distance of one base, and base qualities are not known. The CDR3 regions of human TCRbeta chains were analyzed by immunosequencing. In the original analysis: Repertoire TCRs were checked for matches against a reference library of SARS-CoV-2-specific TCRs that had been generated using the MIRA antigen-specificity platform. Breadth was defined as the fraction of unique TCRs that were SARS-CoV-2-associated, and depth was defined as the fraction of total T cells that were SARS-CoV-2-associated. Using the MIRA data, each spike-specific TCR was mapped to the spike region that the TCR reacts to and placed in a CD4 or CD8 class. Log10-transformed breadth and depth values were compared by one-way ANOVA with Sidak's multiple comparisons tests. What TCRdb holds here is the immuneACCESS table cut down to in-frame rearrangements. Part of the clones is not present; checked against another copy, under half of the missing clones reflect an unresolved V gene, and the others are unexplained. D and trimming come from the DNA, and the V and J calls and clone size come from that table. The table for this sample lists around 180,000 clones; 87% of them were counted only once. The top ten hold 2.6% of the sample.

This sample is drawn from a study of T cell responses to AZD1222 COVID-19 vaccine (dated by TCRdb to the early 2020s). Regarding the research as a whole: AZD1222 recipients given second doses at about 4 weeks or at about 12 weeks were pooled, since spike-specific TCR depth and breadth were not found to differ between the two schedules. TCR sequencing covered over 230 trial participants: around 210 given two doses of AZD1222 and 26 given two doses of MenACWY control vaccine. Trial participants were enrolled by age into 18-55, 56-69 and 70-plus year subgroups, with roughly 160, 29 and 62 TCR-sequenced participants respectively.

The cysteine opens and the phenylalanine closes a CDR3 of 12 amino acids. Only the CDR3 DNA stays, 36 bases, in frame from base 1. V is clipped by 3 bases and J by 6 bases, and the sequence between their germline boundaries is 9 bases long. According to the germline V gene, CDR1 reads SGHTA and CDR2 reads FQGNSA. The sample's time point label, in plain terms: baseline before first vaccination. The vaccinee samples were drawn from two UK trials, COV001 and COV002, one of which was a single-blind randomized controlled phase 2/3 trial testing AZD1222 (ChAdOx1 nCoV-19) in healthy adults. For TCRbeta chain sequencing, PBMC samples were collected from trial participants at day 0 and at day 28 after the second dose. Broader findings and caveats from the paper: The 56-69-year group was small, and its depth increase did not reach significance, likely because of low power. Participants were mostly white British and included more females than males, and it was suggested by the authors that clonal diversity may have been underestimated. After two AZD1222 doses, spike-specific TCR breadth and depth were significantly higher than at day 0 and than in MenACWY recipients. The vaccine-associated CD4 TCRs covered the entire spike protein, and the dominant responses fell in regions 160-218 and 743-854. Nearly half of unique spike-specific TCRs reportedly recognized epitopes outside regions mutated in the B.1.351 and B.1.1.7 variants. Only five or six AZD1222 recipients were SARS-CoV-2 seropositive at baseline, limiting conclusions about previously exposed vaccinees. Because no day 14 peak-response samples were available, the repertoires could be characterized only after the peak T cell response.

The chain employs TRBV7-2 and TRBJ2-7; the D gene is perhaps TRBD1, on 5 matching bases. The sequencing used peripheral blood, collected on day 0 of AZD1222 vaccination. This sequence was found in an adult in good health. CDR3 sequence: CASSFQGFEQYF. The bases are TGTGCCAGCAGCTTTCAGGGATTCGAGCAGTACTTC.